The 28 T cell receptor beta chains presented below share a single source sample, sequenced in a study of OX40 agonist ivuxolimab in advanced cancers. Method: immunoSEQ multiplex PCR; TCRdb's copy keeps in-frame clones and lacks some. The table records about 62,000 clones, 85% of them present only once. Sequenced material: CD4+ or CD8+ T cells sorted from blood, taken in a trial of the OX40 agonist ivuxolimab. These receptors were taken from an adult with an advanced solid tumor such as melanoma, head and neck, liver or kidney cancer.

The CDR3 is CASSRPAGGTDTQYF. The CDR3 region has the DNA TGTGCCAGCAGCCGACCAGCGGGGGGTACAGATACGCAGTATTTT. The V gene is TRBV9, the J gene TRBJ2-3, with TRBD2 identical over 9 bases. CDR3 length: 15 amino acids. With V trimmed by 4 bases and J by 3 bases, 6 bases remained unmatched. Germline-derived CDR1 and CDR2 are SGDLS and YYNGEE.

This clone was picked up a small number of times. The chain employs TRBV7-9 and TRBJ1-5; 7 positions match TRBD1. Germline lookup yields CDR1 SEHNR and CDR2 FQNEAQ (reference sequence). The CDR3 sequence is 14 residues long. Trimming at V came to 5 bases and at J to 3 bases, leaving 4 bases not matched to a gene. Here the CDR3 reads CASSIGQDNQPQHF. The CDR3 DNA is TGTGCCAGCAGCATTGGACAGGACAATCAGCCCCAGCATTTT.

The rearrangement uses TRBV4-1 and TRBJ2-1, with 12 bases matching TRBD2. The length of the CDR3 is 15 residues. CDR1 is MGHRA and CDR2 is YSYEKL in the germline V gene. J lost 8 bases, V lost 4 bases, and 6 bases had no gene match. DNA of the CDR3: TGCGCCAGCAGCCTGCGGACTAGCGGGATCTATGAGCAGTTCTTC. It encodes CASSLRTSGIYEQFF.

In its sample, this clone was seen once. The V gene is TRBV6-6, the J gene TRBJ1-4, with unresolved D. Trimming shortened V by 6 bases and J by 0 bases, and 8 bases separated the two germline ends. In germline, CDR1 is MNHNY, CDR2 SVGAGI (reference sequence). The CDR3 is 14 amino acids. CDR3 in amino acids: CASRRLATNEKLFF. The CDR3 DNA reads TGTGCCAGCAGGCGACTAGCAACTAATGAAAAACTGTTTTTT.

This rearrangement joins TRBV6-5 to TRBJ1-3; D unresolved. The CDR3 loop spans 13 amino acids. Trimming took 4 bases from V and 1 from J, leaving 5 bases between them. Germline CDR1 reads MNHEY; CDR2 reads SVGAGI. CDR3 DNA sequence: TGTGCCAGCAGTTCTACGTCTGGAAACACCATATATTTT. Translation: CASSSTSGNTIYF.

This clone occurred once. This CDR3 is CASTKDSYEQYF. CDR3 DNA: TGTGCCAGCACTAAGGACAGCTACGAGCAGTACTTC. The genes are TRBV2 and TRBJ2-7, with a possible D match to TRBD1 (6 bases). Germline values: CDR1 SNHLY, CDR2 FYNNEI. Trimming removed 7 bases at V and 3 bases at J, with 10 bases between. The CDR3 has 12 residues.

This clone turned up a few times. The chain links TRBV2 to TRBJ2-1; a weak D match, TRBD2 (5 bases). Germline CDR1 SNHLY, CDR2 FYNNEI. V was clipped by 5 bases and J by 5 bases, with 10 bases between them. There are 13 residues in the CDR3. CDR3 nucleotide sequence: TGTGCCAGCAGTCGAGGGTTCAACAATGAGCAGTTCTTC. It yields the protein CASSRGFNNEQFF. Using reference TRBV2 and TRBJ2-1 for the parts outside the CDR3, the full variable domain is EPEVTQTPSHQVTQMGQEVILRCVPISNHLYFYWYRQILGQKVEFLVSFYNNEISEKSEIFDDQFSVERPDGSNFTLKIRSTKLEDSAMYFCASSRGFNNEQFFGPGTRLTVL.

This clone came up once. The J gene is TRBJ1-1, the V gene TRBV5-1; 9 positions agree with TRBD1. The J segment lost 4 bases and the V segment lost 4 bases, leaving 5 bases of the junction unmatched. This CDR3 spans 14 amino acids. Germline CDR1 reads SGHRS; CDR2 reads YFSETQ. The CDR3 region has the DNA TGCGCCAGCAGCCACGGGACAGGGAGCACTGAAGCTTTCTTT. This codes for CASSHGTGSTEAFF.

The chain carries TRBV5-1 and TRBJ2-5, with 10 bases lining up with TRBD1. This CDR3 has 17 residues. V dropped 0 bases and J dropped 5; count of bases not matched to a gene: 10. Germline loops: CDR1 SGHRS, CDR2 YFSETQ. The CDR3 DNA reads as TGCGCCAGCAGCTTGGGCGGGAGGACAGGGGGAATCGAGACCCAGTACTTC. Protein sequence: CASSLGGRTGGIETQYF.

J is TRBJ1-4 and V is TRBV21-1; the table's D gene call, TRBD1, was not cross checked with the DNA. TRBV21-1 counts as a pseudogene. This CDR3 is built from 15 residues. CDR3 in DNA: TGTGCCAGCAGCAAATTTAGCAGGGCTACTGAAAAACTGTTTTTT. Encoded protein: CASSKFSRATEKLFF.

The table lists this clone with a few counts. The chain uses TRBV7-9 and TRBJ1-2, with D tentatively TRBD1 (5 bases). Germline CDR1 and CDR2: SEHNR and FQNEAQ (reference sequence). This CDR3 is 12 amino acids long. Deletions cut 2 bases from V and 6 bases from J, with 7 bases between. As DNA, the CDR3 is TGTGCCAGCAGCTTATCGGGGCATGGCTACACCTTC. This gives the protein CASSLSGHGYTF.

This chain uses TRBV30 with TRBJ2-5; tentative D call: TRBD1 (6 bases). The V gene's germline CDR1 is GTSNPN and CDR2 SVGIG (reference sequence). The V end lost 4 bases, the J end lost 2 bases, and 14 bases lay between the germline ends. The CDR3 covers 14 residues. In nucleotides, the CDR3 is TGTGCCTGGACGGCGAGGGGGACACAAGAGACCCAGTACTTC. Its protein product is CAWTARGTQETQYF.

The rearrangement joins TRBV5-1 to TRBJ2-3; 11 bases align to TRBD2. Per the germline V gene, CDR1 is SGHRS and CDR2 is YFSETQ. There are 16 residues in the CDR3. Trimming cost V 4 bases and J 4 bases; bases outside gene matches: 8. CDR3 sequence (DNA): TGCGCCAGCAGCGCCTCGACTAGCGGGACGTCAGATACGCAGTATTTT. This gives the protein CASSASTSGTSDTQYF.

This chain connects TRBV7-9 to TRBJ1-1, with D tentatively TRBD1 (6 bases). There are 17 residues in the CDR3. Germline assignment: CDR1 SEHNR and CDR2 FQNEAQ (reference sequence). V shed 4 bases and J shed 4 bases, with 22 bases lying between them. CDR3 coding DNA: TGTGCCAGCAGCTCGCCCACAGGGTTCGGATTTGGCACTGAAGCTTTCTTT. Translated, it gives CASSSPTGFGFGTEAFF.

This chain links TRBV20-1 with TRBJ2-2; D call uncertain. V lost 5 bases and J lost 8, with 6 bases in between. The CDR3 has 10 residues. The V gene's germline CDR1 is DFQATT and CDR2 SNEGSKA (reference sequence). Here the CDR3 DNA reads TGCAGTGCTGAACGAGGGGAGCTGTTTTTT. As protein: CSAERGELFF.

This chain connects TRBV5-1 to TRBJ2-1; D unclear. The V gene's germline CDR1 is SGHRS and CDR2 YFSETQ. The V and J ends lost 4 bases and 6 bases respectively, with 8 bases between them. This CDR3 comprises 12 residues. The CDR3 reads CASSPIGNEQFF. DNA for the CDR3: TGCGCCAGCAGCCCGATTGGCAATGAGCAGTTCTTC.

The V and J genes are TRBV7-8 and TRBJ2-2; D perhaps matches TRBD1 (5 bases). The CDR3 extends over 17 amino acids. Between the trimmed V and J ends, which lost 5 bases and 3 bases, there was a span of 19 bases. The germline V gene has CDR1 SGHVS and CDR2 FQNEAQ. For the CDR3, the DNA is TGTGCCAGCAGCACTCCCTCCCGGACAACAGACACCGGGGAGCTGTTTTTT. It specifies CASSTPSRTTDTGELFF.

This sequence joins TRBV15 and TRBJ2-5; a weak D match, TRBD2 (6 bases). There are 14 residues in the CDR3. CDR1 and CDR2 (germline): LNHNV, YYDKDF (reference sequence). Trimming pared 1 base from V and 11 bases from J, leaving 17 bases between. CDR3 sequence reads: CATSRGTDPREQYF. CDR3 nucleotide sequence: TGTGCCACCAGCAGAGGAACGGACCCCCGGGAGCAGTACTTC.

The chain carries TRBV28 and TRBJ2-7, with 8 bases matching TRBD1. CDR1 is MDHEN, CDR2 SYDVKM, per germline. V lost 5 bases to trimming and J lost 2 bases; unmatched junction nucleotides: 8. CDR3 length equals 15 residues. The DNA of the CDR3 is TGTGCCAGCAGTACCAGGGGGCGCCCCCCCTACGAGCAGTACTTC. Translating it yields CASSTRGRPPYEQYF.

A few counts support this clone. DNA of the CDR3: TGTGCCAGCAGTCGAGGGGGACGTGATCAGCCCCAGCATTTT. Amino acid sequence: CASSRGGRDQPQHF. The rearrangement joins TRBV6-5 to TRBJ1-5; tentatively, D is TRBD1 (6 bases). V gave up 5 bases and J gave up 5 bases, with 13 bases separating them. The CDR3 consists of 14 residues. Germline V gene sequence: CDR1 MNHEY, CDR2 SVGAGI.

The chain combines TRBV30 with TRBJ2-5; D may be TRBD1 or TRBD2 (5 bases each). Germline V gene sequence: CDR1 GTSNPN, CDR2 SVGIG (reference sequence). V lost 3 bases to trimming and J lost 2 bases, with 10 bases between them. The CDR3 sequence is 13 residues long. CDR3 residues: CAWSPGPQETQYF. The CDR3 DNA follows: TGTGCCTGGAGCCCGGGACCTCAAGAGACCCAGTACTTC.

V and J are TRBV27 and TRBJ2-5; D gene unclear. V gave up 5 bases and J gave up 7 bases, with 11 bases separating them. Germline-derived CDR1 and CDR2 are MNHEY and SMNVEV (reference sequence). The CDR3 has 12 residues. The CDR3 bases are TGTGCCAGCAGTCCCTCCTGGGGGACCCAGTACTTC. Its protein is CASSPSWGTQYF.

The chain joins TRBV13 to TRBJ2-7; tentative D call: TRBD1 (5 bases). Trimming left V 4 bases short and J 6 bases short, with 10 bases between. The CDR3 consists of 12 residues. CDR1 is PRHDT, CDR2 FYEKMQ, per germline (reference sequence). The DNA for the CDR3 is TGTGCCAGCAGCTATCGGCAGGGCGAGCAGTACTTC. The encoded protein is CASSYRQGEQYF.

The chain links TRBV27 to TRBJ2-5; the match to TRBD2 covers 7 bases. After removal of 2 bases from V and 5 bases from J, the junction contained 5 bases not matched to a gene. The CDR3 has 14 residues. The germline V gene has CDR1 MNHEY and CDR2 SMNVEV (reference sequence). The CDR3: CASSLRGVGETQYF. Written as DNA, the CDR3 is TGTGCCAGCAGTTTACGGGGGGTGGGGGAGACCCAGTACTTC.

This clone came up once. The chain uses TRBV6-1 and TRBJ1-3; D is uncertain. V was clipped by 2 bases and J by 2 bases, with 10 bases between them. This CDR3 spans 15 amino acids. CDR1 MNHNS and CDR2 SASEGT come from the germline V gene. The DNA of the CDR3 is TGTGCCAGCAGTGAAAACATCAACGCTGGAAACACCATATATTTT. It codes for CASSENINAGNTIYF.

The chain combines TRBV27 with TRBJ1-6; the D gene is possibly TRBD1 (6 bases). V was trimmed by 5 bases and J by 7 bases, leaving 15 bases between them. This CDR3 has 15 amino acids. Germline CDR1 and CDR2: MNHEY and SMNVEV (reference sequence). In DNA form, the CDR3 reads TGTGCCAGCAGTATCTCAGGGGTCGGGAATTCACCCCTCCACTTT. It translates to CASSISGVGNSPLHF.

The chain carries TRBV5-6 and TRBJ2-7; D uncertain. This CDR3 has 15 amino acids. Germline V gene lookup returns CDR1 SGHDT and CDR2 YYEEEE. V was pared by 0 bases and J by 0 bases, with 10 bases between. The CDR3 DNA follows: TGTGCCAGCAGCTTGGCCCGCCAGGTCTCCTACGAGCAGTACTTC. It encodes CASSLARQVSYEQYF.

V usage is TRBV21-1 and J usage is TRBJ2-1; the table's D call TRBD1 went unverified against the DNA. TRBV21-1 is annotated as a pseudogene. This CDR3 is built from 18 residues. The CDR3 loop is CASSSGRTGDIKYNEQFF. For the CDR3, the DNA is TGTGCCAGCAGCAGCGGAAGGACAGGGGATATCAAGTACAATGAGCAGTTCTTC.